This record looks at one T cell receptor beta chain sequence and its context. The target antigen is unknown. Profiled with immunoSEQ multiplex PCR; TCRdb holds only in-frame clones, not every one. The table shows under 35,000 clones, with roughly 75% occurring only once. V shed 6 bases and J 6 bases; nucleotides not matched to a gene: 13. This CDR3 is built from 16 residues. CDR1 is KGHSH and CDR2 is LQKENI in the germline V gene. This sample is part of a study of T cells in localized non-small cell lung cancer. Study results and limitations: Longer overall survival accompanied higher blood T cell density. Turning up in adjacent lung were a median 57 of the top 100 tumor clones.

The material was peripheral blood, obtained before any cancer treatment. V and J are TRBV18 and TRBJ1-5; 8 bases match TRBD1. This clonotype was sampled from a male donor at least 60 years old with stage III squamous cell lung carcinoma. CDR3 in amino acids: CASSENPTGGSQPQHF. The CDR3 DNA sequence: TGTGCCAGCTCCGAAAACCCTACAGGGGGAAGTCAGCCCCAGCATTTT.